Described below is a single TCR beta chain sequence and its context. Source study methods: Cell counts per sample came from amplifying reference gene primers. Profiled with immunoSEQ multiplex PCR; TCRdb holds only in-frame clones, not every one. That table is the source of V, J and clone size, and D and trimming were worked out from the DNA. The data contain 450,000 to 500,000 clones, approximately 85% of them singletons. The data stem from a study of blood T cell repertoires in COVID-19. Study overall: Samples came from the United States, Italy and Spain, spanning acute and convalescent COVID-19. Sources were T cells, B-cell-depleted T cells, or PBMCs; the material itself was cDNA or gDNA.

The germline V gene has CDR1 LGHDT and CDR2 YNNKEL (reference sequence). This CDR3 is 12 amino acids long. V was cut by 2 bases and J by 7 bases, with 8 bases left in between. This clonotype originated in a human donor in a cohort sampled during active COVID-19. Sequenced: peripheral blood. The chain uses TRBV3-1 (or the pseudogene TRBV3-2) and TRBJ1-2; a weak D match, TRBD1 (5 bases). The CDR3 DNA follows: TGTGCCAGCAGCCAATCGGGGGTTGGCTACACCTTC. It is translated as CASSQSGVGYTF.